This is a list of T cell receptor beta chains from one sample in a study of vaccination and CD4 T cells after COVID-19. These TCRs are of unknown antigen specificity. Each CDR3 protein gets one entry after TCRdb re-called the PCR reads with MiXCR. The data contain 20,000 to 25,000 distinct CDR3 sequences, about 40% of them singletons. Sequences were derived from CD4+ T cells from blood, cultured in vitro, sampled about 7 months after SARS-CoV-2 vaccination. These TCRs come from a human donor who had recovered from COVID-19. The CDR3 runs from the conserved cysteine through the conserved F or W. A D gene is named only where the DNA matches it firmly. Some rows have no size entry. The others give once, few or many, or a class for an expanded clone.

size,V,D,J,CDR3,DNA
few,TRBV15,NA,TRBJ1-6,CATSRTAENSPLHF,TGTGCCACCAGCAGGACAGCTGAAAATTCACCCCTCCACTTT
few,TRBV7-2,TRBD1,TRBJ2-7,CASSLGGTGSYEQYF,TGTGCCAGCAGCTTAGGTGGGACAGGGAGCTACGAGCAGTACTTC
NA,TRBV20-1,NA,TRBJ1-4,CSAKGGNEKLFF,TGCAGTGCTAAAGGGGGTAATGAAAAACTGTTTTTT
few,TRBV7-6,TRBD1,TRBJ2-7,CASSLTGTGEMGEQYF,TGTGCCAGCAGCTTAACCGGGACAGGGGAGATGGGGGAGCAGTACTTC
NA,TRBV4-1,NA,TRBJ2-5,CASSQDSQTQYF,TGCGCCAGCAGCCAAGATAGCCAGACCCAGTACTTC
NA,TRBV7-6,TRBD1,TRBJ2-5,CASSSHHGQGARTQYF,TGTGCCAGCAGCTCACATCACGGACAGGGCGCTAGGACCCAGTACTTC
NA,TRBV25-1,NA,TRBJ2-3,CASSELGTTTQYF,TGTGCCAGCAGTGAATTAGGCACCACAACGCAGTATTTT
NA,TRBV6-4,TRBD2,TRBJ2-7,CASSLGTSGREAYEQYF,TGTGCCAGCAGTCTCGGGACTAGCGGGAGAGAGGCCTACGAGCAGTACTTC
few,TRBV27,TRBD2,TRBJ2-1,CASRTSGRAVDEQFF,TGTGCCAGCAGGACCAGCGGGAGGGCTGTGGATGAGCAGTTCTTC
few,TRBV29-1,NA,TRBJ2-7,CSVETPALPYEQYF,TGCAGCGTTGAAACCCCGGCACTACCCTACGAGCAGTACTTC
NA,TRBV11-3,NA,TRBJ2-7,CASRRLTRESSYEQYF,TGTGCCAGCAGGAGACTAACCAGGGAGTCGTCCTACGAGCAGTACTTC
few,TRBV20-1,NA,TRBJ2-3,CRSGDRVPDTQYF,TGCAGATCGGGAGACCGTGTGCCAGATACGCAGTATTTT
few,TRBV7-8,TRBD1,TRBJ1-5,CASSSRDSDGPQHF,TGTGCCAGCAGCTCCAGGGACAGCGATGGGCCCCAGCATTTT
NA,TRBV15,NA,TRBJ1-1,CATSPLYDWAFF,TGTGCCACCAGCCCCCTGTACGATTGGGCTTTCTTT
NA,TRBV20-1,TRBD1,TRBJ2-7,CSAVQGAGEQYF,TGCAGTGCCGTACAGGGGGCGGGAGAGCAGTACTTC
NA,TRBV7-9,NA,TRBJ2-7,CASSLGPADSYEQYF,TGTGCCAGCAGCTTAGGGCCGGCCGACTCCTACGAGCAGTACTTC
few,TRBV27,TRBD2,TRBJ2-3,CASSFLSSGRAGDTQYF,TGTGCCAGCAGTTTCCTCTCTAGCGGGAGGGCGGGGGATACGCAGTATTTT
once,TRBV5-4,NA,TRBJ2-1,CATRTESYNEQFF,TGTGCAACTCGGACAGAATCCTACAATGAGCAGTTCTTC
NA,TRBV28,NA,TRBJ2-2,CASSMAPSTGELFF,TGTGCCAGCAGTATGGCCCCGTCAACCGGGGAGCTGTTTTTT
few,TRBV11-1,TRBD1,TRBJ2-7,CASSGQGREQYF,TGTGCCAGCAGCGGACAGGGACGAGAGCAGTACTTC
NA,TRBV28,NA,TRBJ1-1,CASSLGRNTEAFF,TGTGCCAGCAGTTTAGGCAGGAACACTGAAGCTTTCTTT
NA,TRBV1,NA,TRBJ1-1,CTSSQSTGMNTEAFF,TGCACCAGCAGCCAAAGCACAGGGATGAACACTGAAGCTTTCTTT
NA,TRBV27,NA,TRBJ2-1,CASSLDGWGRGSYNEQFF,TGTGCCAGCAGTTTAGACGGTTGGGGGCGGGGTTCCTACAATGAGCAGTTCTTC
few,TRBV6-1,NA,TRBJ1-6,CASRREQDNSPLHF,TGTGCCAGCAGGCGGGAGCAGGATAATTCACCCCTCCACTTT
few,TRBV6-1,NA,TRBJ2-3,CASKREDTQYF,TGTGCCAGCAAAAGGGAAGATACGCAGTATTTT
NA,TRBV6-5,NA,TRBJ1-5,CASSYQSNQPQHF,TGTGCCAGCAGTTACCAAAGCAATCAGCCCCAGCATTTT
NA,TRBV29-1,TRBD1,TRBJ2-7,CSVRDRAYEQYF,TGCAGCGTTCGGGACAGGGCCTACGAGCAGTACTTC
few,TRBV7-8,NA,TRBJ1-6,CASSPRGDSPLHF,TGTGCCAGCAGCCCCCGTGGGGATTCACCCCTCCACTTT
few,TRBV7-9,NA,TRBJ2-7,CASSLHHSYEQYF,TGTGCCAGCAGCTTACACCACTCCTACGAGCAGTACTTC
NA,TRBV7-9,NA,TRBJ2-3,CASSLSAGSDTDTQYF,TGTGCCAGCAGCTTATCAGCAGGGTCGGATACAGATACGCAGTATTTT
NA,TRBV18,NA,TRBJ2-5,CASSPRRQETQYF,TGTGCCAGCTCACCGCGCAGGCAAGAGACCCAGTACTTC
NA,TRBV5-4,NA,TRBJ1-2,CASSLAAGHGYTF,TGTGCCAGCAGCTTGGCGGCCGGACATGGCTACACCTTC
NA,TRBV20-1,NA,TRBJ2-5,CSANREQETQYF,TGCAGTGCTAACAGGGAACAAGAGACCCAGTACTTC
NA,TRBV4-1,TRBD2,TRBJ2-1,CASSQPGLTYNEQFF,TGCGCCAGCAGCCAACCGGGACTAACCTACAATGAGCAGTTCTTC
NA,TRBV6-1,TRBD1,TRBJ1-6,CASRAGTGKNSPLHF,TGTGCTAGCAGAGCCGGGACAGGGAAAAATTCACCCCTCCACTTT
few,TRBV27,NA,TRBJ1-6,CASQLVGLNSPLHF,TGTGCCAGCCAACTCGTGGGCCTAAATTCACCCCTCCACTTT
NA,TRBV19,NA,TRBJ2-3,CASSTSRRGTQYF,TGTGCCAGTAGTACCTCCCGGAGGGGGACGCAGTATTTT
NA,TRBV6-1,NA,TRBJ1-2,CASTVHFYGYTF,TGTGCCAGCACGGTTCACTTCTATGGCTACACCTTC
NA,TRBV20-1,NA,TRBJ1-1,CSTPDRTASFEAFF,TGCAGTACTCCTGATAGGACAGCGAGTTTTGAAGCTTTCTTT
NA,TRBV7-3,NA,TRBJ2-4,CASSLQGGIQYF,TGTGCCAGCAGCTTACAGGGGGGAATTCAGTACTTC
once,TRBV5-1,NA,TRBJ2-7,CASRLNSAVYEQYF,TGCGCCAGCAGGCTTAATAGCGCCGTCTACGAGCAGTACTTC
NA,TRBV28,NA,TRBJ2-7,CASSPNPVRSVLPYEQYF,TGTGCCAGCAGCCCTAATCCGGTACGTAGCGTACTACCCTACGAGCAGTACTTC
NA,TRBV7-2,NA,TRBJ2-7,CASSPLGGRPYEQYF,TGTGCCAGCAGCCCCCTAGGGGGAAGGCCCTACGAGCAGTACTTC
few,TRBV20-1,TRBD1,TRBJ1-5,CSARRTGAWNQPQHF,TGCAGTGCTAGAAGAACAGGGGCTTGGAATCAGCCCCAGCATTTT
NA,TRBV7-8,NA,TRBJ2-5,CASSRPGETQYF,TGTGCCAGCAGCCGGCCCGGGGAGACCCAGTACTTC
few,TRBV7-2,NA,TRBJ2-3,CASSLSGSTVTQYF,TGTGCCAGCAGCTTGAGCGGGTCCACTGTTACGCAGTATTTT
NA,TRBV6-2/TRBV6-3,NA,TRBJ1-1,CASSDPGQEAFF,TGTGCCAGCAGTGATCCCGGACAGGAAGCTTTCTTT
NA,TRBV7-9,TRBD2,TRBJ2-3,CASSQSPGGGRGTDTQYF,TGTGCCAGCAGCCAGAGTCCCGGGGGAGGGAGGGGCACAGATACGCAGTATTTT
NA,TRBV19,NA,TRBJ2-1,CASSITTRAEQFF,TGTGCCAGTAGTATAACAACTAGAGCTGAGCAGTTCTTC
NA,TRBV7-3,NA,TRBJ1-2,CASSPNRDPGNYGYTF,TGTGCCAGCAGCCCGAATCGGGACCCCGGGAACTATGGCTACACCTTC
NA,TRBV28,NA,TRBJ2-3,CASRGDGWGHTDTQYF,TGTGCCAGCAGGGGGGATGGGTGGGGACACACAGATACGCAGTATTTT
few,TRBV7-3,TRBD1,TRBJ2-5,CASSLGQVATQETQYF,TGTGCCAGCAGCCTGGGACAGGTTGCTACCCAAGAGACCCAGTACTTC
NA,TRBV20-1,TRBD2,TRBJ2-7,CSASALAGLEQYF,TGCAGTGCCAGCGCACTAGCGGGCCTCGAGCAGTACTTC